The 18 T cell receptor beta chains below were found in one sample sequenced in a study of siplizumab effects on memory and regulatory T cells (dated by TCRdb to the late 2010s). Library method: the immunoSEQ multiplex PCR assay. TCRdb retrieved this table from immuneACCESS and kept in-frame rearrangements only. Not all clones are present; in checked studies, unresolved V genes account for under half, and no reason is known for the remainder. This sample has tens of thousands of clones in its table, and approximately 93% of those were observed once. The top ten constitute over 5% of the sample. The sample consisted of CD8+ T cells sorted from blood. These receptor sequences come from a human donor in good health.

This clone appeared a single time. The chain carries TRBV7-2 and TRBJ2-7; D call uncertain. Germline-derived CDR1 and CDR2 are SGHTA and FQGNSA. The CDR3 extends over 12 amino acids. Trimming left V 5 bases short and J 6 bases short, with 11 bases between. The CDR3 nucleotides read TGTGCCAGCAGCCCCAGCCCCGTCGAGCAGTACTTC. It encodes CASSPSPVEQYF.

The CDR3: CASSSGTSVYEQYF. The DNA for the CDR3 is TGTGCCAGCAGCTCAGGGACTAGCGTCTACGAGCAGTACTTC. J is TRBJ2-7 and V is TRBV27, with 10 bases lining up with TRBD2. The germline gives CDR1 MNHEY, CDR2 SMNVEV (reference sequence). Trimming at V came to 6 bases and at J to 3 bases, leaving 5 bases not matched to a gene. This CDR3 comprises 14 residues.

J is TRBJ1-1 and V is TRBV9; no reliable D call. V lost 2 bases to trimming and J lost 2 bases, with 10 bases between them. This CDR3 contains 14 residues. Germline assignment: CDR1 SGDLS and CDR2 YYNGEE. The chain's CDR3 is CASSVTGDNTEAFF. The DNA for the CDR3 is TGTGCCAGCAGCGTCACCGGGGATAACACTGAAGCTTTCTTT.

This clone was detected only once. This sequence joins TRBV11-3 and TRBJ2-1; TRBD2 matches at 7 bases. V shed 1 base and J 3 bases; nucleotides not matched to a gene: 9. Per germline, CDR1 SGHNT and CDR2 YENEEA. The CDR3 spans 17 residues. The chain's CDR3 is CASSLAWAGAGYNEQFF. CDR3 bases: TGTGCCAGCAGCTTAGCCTGGGCGGGAGCGGGCTACAATGAGCAGTTCTTC.

The J gene is TRBJ1-2, the V gene TRBV21-1; the D call in the table, TRBD1, was not verified against the DNA. TRBV21-1 is a pseudogene segment. The CDR3 runs to 11 residues. CDR3 sequence reads: CASSTGYGYTF. The CDR3 region has the DNA TGTGCCAGCAGTACAGGGTACGGCTACACCTTC.

CDR3 DNA sequence: TGTGCCAGCAGTTACACGACTAGCGGGAACAATGAGCAGTTCTTC. Translation gives CASSYTTSGNNEQFF. The V and J genes are TRBV6-6 and TRBJ2-1, with 11 bases identical to TRBD2. The length of the CDR3 is 15 residues. V was pared by 2 bases and J by 5 bases, with 2 bases of the junction left unmatched. CDR1 MNHNY and CDR2 SVGAGI come from the germline V gene (reference sequence).

The chain combines TRBV29-1 with TRBJ2-7, with 9 bases matching TRBD2. CDR1 and CDR2 from the germline V gene are SQVTM and ANQGSEA. The V segment lost 6 bases and the J segment 3 bases; nucleotides outside the gene matches: 12. The CDR3 contains 15 residues. Here the CDR3 DNA reads TGCAGCGTAATGGGGTCTAGCGGGATAGACTACGAGCAGTACTTC. This gives the protein CSVMGSSGIDYEQYF.

The chain combines TRBV7-9 with TRBJ1-2; no reliable D call. The length of the CDR3 is 17 residues. Germline V CDR1 and CDR2: SEHNR, FQNEAQ (reference sequence). The V gene lost 2 bases and the J gene lost 4 bases, with 20 bases spanning the gap. CDR3 coding DNA: TGTGCCAGCAGCTTACCCACCTCCAGTGAGTCCGCCTATGGCTACACCTTC. This sequence encodes CASSLPTSSESAYGYTF.

CDR3 sequence reads: CASSQDGRAGDNYGYTF. In DNA form, the CDR3 reads TGTGCCAGCAGCCAAGATGGGCGAGCAGGGGATAACTATGGCTACACCTTC. The chain carries TRBV14 and TRBJ1-2, with D maybe TRBD1 (6 bases). Trimming stripped 0 bases from V and 1 base from J, with 15 bases between. The CDR3 sequence is 17 residues long. The germline V gene has CDR1 SGHDN and CDR2 FVKESK.

This clone showed up just once. The CDR3 region has the DNA TGTGCCAGCAGCTTGGAGGGACAAACGGGCGGCGAGCAGTACTTC. Amino acid sequence: CASSLEGQTGGEQYF. The V call is TRBV5-6, the J call TRBJ2-7, with a weak D call TRBD1 (6 bases). The CDR3 sequence is 15 residues long. CDR1 is SGHDT and CDR2 is YYEEEE in the germline V gene. V gave up 0 bases and J gave up 6 bases, with 16 bases separating them.

The chain is built from TRBV27 and TRBJ2-7; a possible D gene is TRBD1 (6 bases). CDR3 length: 14 amino acids. Trimming removed 3 bases from V and 0 bases from J, with 9 bases in between. Germline V gene sequence: CDR1 MNHEY, CDR2 SMNVEV (reference sequence). The CDR3 DNA reads as TGTGCCAGCAGTTTCAGGGGAAGCTCCTACGAGCAGTACTTC. Amino acid sequence: CASSFRGSSYEQYF.

Here the CDR3 DNA reads TGTGCCAGCAGTTTGGGGGGGATCGGGCCGAATGGGATTTACGAGCAGTACTTC. Translating it yields CASSLGGIGPNGIYEQYF. The chain couples TRBV27 to TRBJ2-7, with 7 bases identical to TRBD2. Per germline, CDR1 MNHEY and CDR2 SMNVEV (reference sequence). The CDR3 has 18 amino acids. Trimming took 3 bases from V and 4 from J; bases not matched to a gene: 18.

The V and J genes are TRBV30 and TRBJ2-7; perhaps TRBD1 as D (5 bases). V lost 5 bases and J lost 5, with 10 bases in between. There are 11 residues in the CDR3. The germline V gene has CDR1 GTSNPN and CDR2 SVGIG (reference sequence). The CDR3, as DNA: TGTGCCTGGGACAGTAGGAACGAGCAGTACTTC. Encoded protein: CAWDSRNEQYF. Variable domain in full (rest from reference TRBV30 and TRBJ2-7): SQTIHQWPATLVQPVGSPLSLECTVEGTSNPNLYWYRQAAGRGLQLLFYSVGIGQISSEVPQNLSASRPQDRQFILSSKKLLLSDSGFYLCAWDSRNEQYFGPGTRLTVT.

The rearrangement joins TRBV5-6 to TRBJ2-7, with unresolved D. The length of the CDR3 is 14 residues. Germline CDR1 is SGHDT and CDR2 is YYEEEE. V lost 0 bases and J 2 bases, leaving 9 bases between the germline ends. DNA of the CDR3: TGTGCCAGCAGCTTGGCGTACGGACCCTACGAGCAGTACTTC. Its translation: CASSLAYGPYEQYF.

This chain uses TRBV27 with TRBJ2-7, with 8 bases matching TRBD1. CDR1 and CDR2 from the germline V gene are MNHEY and SMNVEV (reference sequence). The CDR3 contains 14 residues. The V segment lost 0 bases and the J segment 5 bases; nucleotides outside the gene matches: 3. The CDR3 sequence is CASSLSAGGNEQYF. CDR3 DNA sequence: TGTGCCAGCAGTTTATCGGCAGGGGGCAACGAGCAGTACTTC.

The chain uses TRBV27 and TRBJ2-2; TRBD2 is a possible D gene (6 bases). Germline CDR1 and CDR2: MNHEY and SMNVEV (reference sequence). The CDR3 is 13 residues long. Trimming removed 3 bases at V and 7 bases at J, with 9 bases between. As DNA, the CDR3 is TGTGCCAGCAGTTTGCGGGGTGTCGGGGAGCTGTTTTTT. This encodes CASSLRGVGELFF.

V usage is TRBV9 and J usage is TRBJ1-1; D is ambiguous. Germline V gene lookup returns CDR1 SGDLS and CDR2 YYNGEE. Between the trimmed V and J ends, which lost 0 bases and 4 bases, there was a span of 7 bases. The CDR3 contains 13 residues. The CDR3 region is CASSVDWTTEAFF. The CDR3 DNA follows: TGTGCCAGCAGCGTAGATTGGACCACTGAAGCTTTCTTT.

This clone was counted once. This chain uses TRBV5-1 with TRBJ2-7, with 8 positions matching TRBD1. V gave up 4 bases and J gave up 5 bases; unmatched junction bases: 8. Germline CDR1 is SGHRS and CDR2 is YFSETQ. CDR3 length: 14 amino acids. The CDR3 DNA reads as TGCGCCAGCAGCGGCGGTGGCAGGGGGCACGAGCAGTACTTC. It codes for CASSGGGRGHEQYF.